These 5 T cell receptor beta chains were sequenced from one sample in a study of radiation and T cells in renal cell carcinoma. Sequencing was performed with immunoSEQ multiplex PCR; in TCRdb, only in-frame clones are kept and a portion is missing. The sample gives several thousand clones, around 53% of which show up once; 15% to 20% is in the top ten. Indicated treatment: 15 Gy SBRT to primary tumor, nephrectomy 4 weeks later. This specimen consisted of tumor tissue, obtained from a patient whose treatment included radiotherapy and nephrectomy. The receptors shown here come from a man aged 55-75 years with renal cell carcinoma.

The rearrangement joins TRBV6-1 to TRBJ1-1; D might be TRBD1 (5 bases). Germline lookup yields CDR1 MNHNS and CDR2 SASEGT. With 0 bases removed from V and 8 bases from J, the gap between germline ends came to 16 bases. The CDR3 totals 15 residues. The CDR3 coding sequence is TGTGCCAGCAGTGAAGCAAGGAATGGGGCCAACGAAGCTTTCTTT. It specifies CASSEARNGANEAFF.

This chain links TRBV5-1 with TRBJ1-3; 8 bases are shared with TRBD1. Germline V CDR1 and CDR2: SGHRS, YFSETQ. There are 15 residues in the CDR3. V was pared by 4 bases and J by 3 bases, with 6 bases of the junction left unmatched. The CDR3 spells CASSLRGLDGNTIYF. The CDR3 coding sequence is TGCGCCAGCAGCCTCAGGGGGCTAGATGGAAACACCATATATTTT.

The chain carries TRBV27 and TRBJ2-7; D could derive from TRBD1 or TRBD2 (5 bases each). The CDR3 totals 14 residues. Between the trimmed V and J ends, which lost 6 bases and 4 bases, there was a span of 16 bases. Germline V gives CDR1 MNHEY, CDR2 SMNVEV (reference sequence). CDR3 region: CASRPIGTVYEQYF. The CDR3 DNA follows: TGTGCCAGCAGGCCGATTGGGACCGTGTACGAGCAGTACTTC.

This clone was seen only a few times. V is TRBV7-7 and J is TRBJ2-7, with TRBD1 matching 10 bases. Germline-derived CDR1 and CDR2 are SSHAT and FNYEAQ (reference sequence). The CDR3 consists of 13 residues. V was clipped by 5 bases and J by 5 bases; unmatched bases: 3. CDR3 sequence reads: CASSTDRGDEQYF. Written as DNA, the CDR3 is TGTGCCAGCAGCACGGACAGGGGGGACGAGCAGTACTTC.

The rearrangement joins TRBV6-1 to TRBJ1-6; unclear D gene. The length of the CDR3 is 14 residues. The germline gives CDR1 MNHNS, CDR2 SASEGT. The V gene lost 2 bases and the J gene lost 7 bases, with 9 bases spanning the gap. CDR3 sequence reads: CASSERMGNSPLHF. The CDR3 DNA follows: TGTGCCAGCAGTGAACGTATGGGGAATTCACCCCTCCACTTT.